This section outlines one TCR beta chain sequence together with its context. The sample originates from a study of blood T cell repertoires in COVID-19. Study-level background: Collection of acute and convalescent COVID-19 samples took place in the United States, Italy and Spain. The analysed material was cDNA or gDNA that came from T cells, B-cell-depleted T cells, or PBMCs.

Authors' data handling: From reference gene primer amplification, estimates of nucleated cell counts were derived. Produced via immunoSEQ multiplex PCR; TCRdb's table is partial and in-frame only. That table supplies the V and J calls and clone size; D and trimming were determined from the DNA. The repertoire holds 110,000 or so clones, with more than 80% as singletons. The receptor was derived from a woman in her sixties or seventies with COVID-19, enrolled during active disease. The material sequenced was peripheral blood.

The CDR3 region is CASSLLAGFETQYF. The CDR3 nucleotides are TGTGCCAGCAGTCTACTAGCGGGGTTTGAGACCCAGTACTTC. The V and J genes are TRBV2 and TRBJ2-5, with 10 bases that match TRBD2. This CDR3 has 14 residues. J gave up 5 bases and V 5 bases, and 5 bases lay outside the gene matches. Germline CDR1 and CDR2: SNHLY and FYNNEI.